Following are 11 T cell receptor beta chains from one sample sequenced in a study of early T cells in non-severe SARS-CoV-2 infection. A single record per CDR3 protein comes from TCRdb applying MiXCR to the 5' RACE reads. The data show 20,000 to 25,000 distinct CDR3 sequences, roughly 4.2% seen once. Material: whole blood. All receptors derive from an adult who was a healthcare worker with PCR-confirmed SARS-CoV-2 infection or an uninfected control (not recorded which).

This clonotype came up many times. This chain links TRBV7-9 with TRBJ2-2; 10 bases match TRBD1. The CDR3 covers 16 residues. Trimming removed 5 bases from V and 3 bases from J; junction bases left unmatched: 6. Germline CDR1 reads SEHNR; CDR2 reads FQNEAQ (reference sequence). DNA for the CDR3: TGTGCCAGCAGCCCTAGACAGGGGGCGCACACCGGGGAGCTGTTTTTT. This gives the protein CASSPRQGAHTGELFF.

This clonotype came up a few times. The chain uses TRBV6-2 or TRBV6-3 and TRBJ2-7; D gene uncertain. This CDR3 is built from 14 residues. Germline loops: CDR1 MNHEY, CDR2 SVGEGT. V was pared by 2 bases and J by 5 bases, with 13 bases between. CDR3 in DNA: TGTGCCAGCAGTTACACAAGCGCCCCCCACGAGCAGTACTTC. Translating gives CASSYTSAPHEQYF.

The sample holds a few counts of this clonotype. The genes are TRBV10-3 and TRBJ2-2; 7 nucleotides line up with TRBD1. The germline V gene has CDR1 ENHRY and CDR2 SYGVKD. J was trimmed by 0 bases and V by 4 bases; bases with no gene match: 5. The CDR3 loop spans 16 amino acids. The CDR3 sequence: CAISGTGQTNTGELFF. Written as DNA, the CDR3 is TGTGCCATCAGTGGTACGGGACAGACGAACACCGGGGAGCTGTTTTTT.

This clonotype was recorded many times. The chain links TRBV25-1 to TRBJ2-3; TRBD1 aligns across 7 bases. From germline, CDR1 is MGHDK and CDR2 SYGVNS. This CDR3 region has 13 residues. With V trimmed by 6 bases and J by 6 bases, 6 bases remained unmatched. The CDR3 sequence is CASSQQGWDTQYF. In DNA form, the CDR3 reads TGTGCCAGCAGCCAACAGGGGTGGGATACGCAGTATTTT.

This clonotype was detected a few times. The chain joins TRBV28 to TRBJ1-2, with D perhaps TRBD1 (5 bases). Per germline, CDR1 MDHEN and CDR2 SYDVKM. V shed 11 bases and J shed 6 bases, with 16 bases lying between them. The CDR3 sequence is 12 residues long. CDR3 sequence (DNA): TGTGCCGTCGACCCAGGGAAGCATGGCTACACCTTC. This encodes CAVDPGKHGYTF.

This clonotype was recorded many times. This rearrangement joins TRBV2 to TRBJ2-1, with D tentatively TRBD2 (6 bases). V was trimmed by 2 bases and J by 5 bases, leaving 22 bases between them. This CDR3 is built from 18 residues. Germline V gene data show CDR1 as SNHLY and CDR2 as FYNNEI. The CDR3 bases are TGTGCCAGCAGTGAAAGGACCCGGGCGGAGGGTACCCACAATGAGCAGTTCTTC. Protein: CASSERTRAEGTHNEQFF.

This clonotype was counted only a few times. The chain carries TRBV7-2 and TRBJ2-1; 10 bases map to TRBD2. Germline assignment: CDR1 SGHTA and CDR2 FQGNSA. The junction had 5 bases not matched to a gene; V was cut back by 5 bases and J by 4 bases. This CDR3 region has 15 residues. The CDR3 protein is CASSPSGRRYNEQFF. The CDR3 coding sequence is TGTGCCAGCAGCCCTAGCGGGAGACGATACAATGAGCAGTTCTTC.

The table lists this clonotype with many counts. The chain recombines TRBV6-5 with TRBJ2-3; a weak D match, TRBD2 (5 bases). Looked up from germline, CDR1 is MNHEY and CDR2 is SVGAGI. Trimming removed 8 bases from V and 5 bases from J, with 11 bases in between. There are 12 residues in the CDR3. In DNA, the CDR3 is TGTGCCAGCGGGGAGTGGGGAGATACGCAGTATTTT. This gives the protein CASGEWGDTQYF.

This clonotype appeared many times. In nucleotides, the CDR3 is TGTGCCAGCAGCCGGGTACAGGGGTTGTCGGTCACTGAAGCTTTCTTT. It codes for CASSRVQGLSVTEAFF. The chain links TRBV3-1 to TRBJ1-1; TRBD1 matches 7 bases. CDR1 is LGHDT and CDR2 is YNNKEL in the germline V gene (reference sequence). The CDR3 has 16 amino acids. With 4 bases clipped from V and 4 bases from J, the junction kept 12 bases outside the gene matches.

This clonotype showed up many times. The CDR3 loop reads CASSYSTTAQYF. CDR3 sequence (DNA): TGTGCCAGCAGTTACTCGACTACTGCGCAGTATTTT. The J gene is TRBJ2-3, the V gene TRBV6-2 or TRBV6-3; tentatively, D is TRBD2 (5 bases). Germline loops: CDR1 MNHEY, CDR2 SVGEGT. This CDR3 is 12 amino acids long. V was trimmed by 0 bases and J by 10 bases, leaving 8 bases between them.

This clonotype was picked up many times. The chain is built from TRBV16 and TRBJ2-1, with 7 bases identical to TRBD1. The ends lost 7 bases at V and 2 bases at J; junction bases unmatched: 8. The CDR3 is 15 amino acids. The germline gives CDR1 KGHSY, CDR2 FQNENV. The CDR3 nucleotides are TGTGCCAGCATCCCCGGGACAGTCCCCTACAATGAGCAGTTCTTC. It translates to CASIPGTVPYNEQFF. Drawing the rest from reference TRBV16 and TRBJ2-1, the complete variable domain is GEEVAQTPKHLVRGEGQKAKLYCAPIKGHSYVFWYQQVLKNEFKFLISFQNENVFDETGMPKERFSAKCLPNSPCSLEIQATKLEDSAVYFCASIPGTVPYNEQFFGPGTRLTVL.